The present entry profiles one T cell receptor (beta chain) with its context. The source of the sample is a study of control samples from healthy donors and cancer patients. Measured with immunoSEQ multiplex PCR; TCRdb has only the in-frame clones, and not every one. Of 100,000 to 150,000 clones listed, more than 90% were seen once; the top ten hold around 6%. Sequencing was carried out using blood. The TCR was taken from a young man in good health.

DNA of the CDR3: TGTGCCATCAGTGAGAGGGACAGGGGAGACTACGAGCAGTACTTC. Its translation is CAISERDRGDYEQYF. This chain connects TRBV10-3 to TRBJ2-7, with 10 bases identical to TRBD1. The CDR3 is 15 residues long. Trimming at V came to 2 bases and at J to 3 bases, leaving 4 bases not matched to a gene. The germline V gene has CDR1 ENHRY and CDR2 SYGVKD.